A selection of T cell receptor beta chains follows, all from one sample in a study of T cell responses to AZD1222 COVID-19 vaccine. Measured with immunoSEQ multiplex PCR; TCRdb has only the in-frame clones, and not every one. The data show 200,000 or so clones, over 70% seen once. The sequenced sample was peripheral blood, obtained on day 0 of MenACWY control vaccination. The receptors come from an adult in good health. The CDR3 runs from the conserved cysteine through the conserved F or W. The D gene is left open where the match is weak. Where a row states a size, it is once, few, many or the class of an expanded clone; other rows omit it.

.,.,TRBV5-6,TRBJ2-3,CASSSIGGPTDTQYF,TGTGCCAGCAGCTCCATCGGGGGGCCCACAGATACGCAGTATTTT
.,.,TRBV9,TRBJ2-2,CASSVNVATGELFF,TGTGCCAGCAGCGTAAACGTCGCCACCGGGGAGCTGTTTTTT
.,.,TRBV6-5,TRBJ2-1,CASSYLGPYNEQFF,TGTGCCAGCAGTTATTTGGGACCCTACAATGAGCAGTTCTTC
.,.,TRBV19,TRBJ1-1,CASSMGGHTEAFF,TGTGCCAGTAGTATGGGGGGTCACACTGAAGCTTTCTTT
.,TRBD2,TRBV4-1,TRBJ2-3,CASSQTLGGAGDTQYF,TGCGCCAGCAGCCAAACCCTCGGGGGGGCGGGAGATACGCAGTATTTT
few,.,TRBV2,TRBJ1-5,CASSGQGRNQPQHF,TGTGCCAGCAGTGGGCAGGGCAGGAATCAGCCCCAGCATTTT
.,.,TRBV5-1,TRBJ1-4,CASSLGGEREKLFF,TGCGCCAGCAGCTTGGGTGGGGAACGTGAAAAACTGTTTTTT
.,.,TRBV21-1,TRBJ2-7,CASSKARGQGSLEQYF,TGTGCCAGCAGCAAAGCGAGGGGACAGGGATCCCTCGAGCAGTACTTC
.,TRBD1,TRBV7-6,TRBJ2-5,CASSFLTGWSETQYF,TGTGCCAGCAGCTTTCTGACAGGGTGGTCGGAGACCCAGTACTTC
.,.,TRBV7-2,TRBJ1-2,CASSGTGQTGYTF,TGTGCCAGCAGCGGTACGGGGCAGACGGGCTACACCTTC
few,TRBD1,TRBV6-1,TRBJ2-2,CASSEPGGNTGELFF,TGTGCCAGCAGTGAACCAGGGGGGAACACCGGGGAGCTGTTTTTT
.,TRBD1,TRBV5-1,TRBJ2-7,CASSLERTGGNEQYF,TGCGCCAGCAGCTTGGAAAGGACAGGGGGTAACGAGCAGTACTTC
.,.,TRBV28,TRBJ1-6,CASSWGGGSDSPLHF,TGTGCCAGCAGTTGGGGCGGGGGCAGTGATTCACCCCTCCACTTT
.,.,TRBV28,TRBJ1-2,CASSPSTNDGYTF,TGTGCCAGCAGTCCTTCGACGAACGACGGCTACACCTTC
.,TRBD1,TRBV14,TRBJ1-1,CASSPTGGRTEAFF,TGTGCCAGCAGCCCTACAGGGGGCCGGACTGAAGCTTTCTTT
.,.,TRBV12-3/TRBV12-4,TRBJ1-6,CASTGQRASPLHF,TGTGCCAGCACCGGACAGAGAGCGTCACCCCTCCACTTT
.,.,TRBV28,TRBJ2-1,CASSLLINEQFF,TGTGCCAGCAGTTTGCTTATCAATGAGCAGTTCTTC
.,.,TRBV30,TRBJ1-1,CAWSVLDWNTEAFF,TGTGCCTGGAGTGTCCTAGACTGGAACACTGAAGCTTTCTTT
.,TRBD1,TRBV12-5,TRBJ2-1,CASGSRPGQEGGEQFF,TGTGCTAGTGGTTCGAGACCGGGACAGGAAGGGGGTGAGCAGTTCTTC